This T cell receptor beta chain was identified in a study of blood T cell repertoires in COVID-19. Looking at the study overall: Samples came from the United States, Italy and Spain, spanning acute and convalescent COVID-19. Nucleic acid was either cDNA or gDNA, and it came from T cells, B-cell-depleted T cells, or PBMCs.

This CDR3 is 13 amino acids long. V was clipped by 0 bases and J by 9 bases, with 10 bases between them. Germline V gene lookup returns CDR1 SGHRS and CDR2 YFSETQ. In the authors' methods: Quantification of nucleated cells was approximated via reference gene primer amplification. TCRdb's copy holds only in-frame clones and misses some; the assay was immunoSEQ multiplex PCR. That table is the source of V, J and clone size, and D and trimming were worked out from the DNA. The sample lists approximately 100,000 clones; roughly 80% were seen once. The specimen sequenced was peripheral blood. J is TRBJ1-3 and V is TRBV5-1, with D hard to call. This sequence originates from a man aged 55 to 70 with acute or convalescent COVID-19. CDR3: CASSLAGRSTIYF. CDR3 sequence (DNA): TGCGCCAGCAGCTTGGCGGGGAGGAGCACCATATATTTT.